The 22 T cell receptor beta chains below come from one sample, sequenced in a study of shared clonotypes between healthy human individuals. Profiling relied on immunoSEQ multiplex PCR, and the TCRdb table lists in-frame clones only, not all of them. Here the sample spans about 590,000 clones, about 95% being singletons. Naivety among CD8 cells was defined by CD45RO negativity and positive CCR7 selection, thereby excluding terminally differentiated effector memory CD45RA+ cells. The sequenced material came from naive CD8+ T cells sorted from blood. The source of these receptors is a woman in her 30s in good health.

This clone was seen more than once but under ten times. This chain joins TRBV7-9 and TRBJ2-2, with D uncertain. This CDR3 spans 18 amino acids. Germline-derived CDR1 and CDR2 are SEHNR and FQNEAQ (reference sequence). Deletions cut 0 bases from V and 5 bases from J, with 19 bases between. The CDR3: CASSLALTGPGGTGELFF. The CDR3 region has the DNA TGTGCCAGCAGCTTAGCGTTAACGGGCCCAGGCGGTACCGGGGAGCTGTTTTTT.

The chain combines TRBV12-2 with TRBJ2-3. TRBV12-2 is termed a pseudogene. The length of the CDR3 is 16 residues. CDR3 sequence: CASRSREDRQSDTQYF. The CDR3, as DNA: TGTGCAAGTCGCTCCCGGGAGGACAGGCAATCAGATACGCAGTATTTT.

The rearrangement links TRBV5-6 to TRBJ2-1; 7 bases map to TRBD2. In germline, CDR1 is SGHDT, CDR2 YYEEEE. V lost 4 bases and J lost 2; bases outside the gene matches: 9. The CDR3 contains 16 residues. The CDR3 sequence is CASSGGLEGTYNEQFF. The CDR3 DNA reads TGTGCCAGCAGCGGCGGACTAGAAGGTACCTACAATGAGCAGTTCTTC.

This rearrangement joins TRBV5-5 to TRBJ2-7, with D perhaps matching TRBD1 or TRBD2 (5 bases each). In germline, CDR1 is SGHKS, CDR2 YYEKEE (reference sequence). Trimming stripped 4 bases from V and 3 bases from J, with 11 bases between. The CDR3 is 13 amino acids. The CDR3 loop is CASSRWDGYEQYF. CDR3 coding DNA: TGTGCCAGCAGCCGCTGGGACGGCTACGAGCAGTACTTC.

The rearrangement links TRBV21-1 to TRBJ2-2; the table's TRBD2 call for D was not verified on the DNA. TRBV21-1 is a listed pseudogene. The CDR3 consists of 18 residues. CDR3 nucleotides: TGTGCCAGCAGCAAAGAACCCCCGGGCCAGGAGGTCACCGGGGAGCTGTTTTTT. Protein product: CASSKEPPGQEVTGELFF.

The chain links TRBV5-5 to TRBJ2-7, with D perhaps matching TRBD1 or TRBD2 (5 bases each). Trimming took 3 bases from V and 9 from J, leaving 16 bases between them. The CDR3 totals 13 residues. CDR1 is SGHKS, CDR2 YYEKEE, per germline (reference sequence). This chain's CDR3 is CASSSLGDLMQYF. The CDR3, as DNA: TGTGCCAGCAGCTCCCTGGGGGACCTAATGCAGTACTTC. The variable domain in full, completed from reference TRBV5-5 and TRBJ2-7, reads DAGVTQSPTHLIKTRGQQVTLRCSPISGHKSVSWYQQVLGQGPQFIFQYYEKEERGRGNFPDRFSARQFPNYSSELNVNALLLGDSALYLCASSSLGDLMQYFGPGTRLTVT.

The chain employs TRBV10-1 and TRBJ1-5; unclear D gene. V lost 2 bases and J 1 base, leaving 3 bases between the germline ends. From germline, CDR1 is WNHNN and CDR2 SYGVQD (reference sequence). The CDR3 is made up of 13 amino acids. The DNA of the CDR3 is TGCGCCAGCAGTGAGACAAGCAATCAGCCCCAGCATTTT. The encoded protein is CASSETSNQPQHF.

CDR3 DNA: TGTGCCAGCAGCTTAGCGGTGCAGGGGTCCTTCGCCTACAATGAGCAGTTCTTC. Its protein product is CASSLAVQGSFAYNEQFF. This sequence joins TRBV11-1 and TRBJ2-1; D perhaps matches TRBD1 (6 bases). V was trimmed by 0 bases and J by 2 bases, leaving 17 bases between them. CDR1 is SGHAT and CDR2 is FQDESV in the germline V gene (reference sequence). CDR3 length equals 18 residues.

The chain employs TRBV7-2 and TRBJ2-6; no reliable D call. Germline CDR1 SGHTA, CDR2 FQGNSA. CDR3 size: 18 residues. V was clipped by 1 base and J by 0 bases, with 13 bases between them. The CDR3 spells CASSLVWQPYSGANVLTF. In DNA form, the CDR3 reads TGTGCCAGCAGCTTAGTTTGGCAGCCCTACTCTGGGGCCAACGTCCTGACTTTC.

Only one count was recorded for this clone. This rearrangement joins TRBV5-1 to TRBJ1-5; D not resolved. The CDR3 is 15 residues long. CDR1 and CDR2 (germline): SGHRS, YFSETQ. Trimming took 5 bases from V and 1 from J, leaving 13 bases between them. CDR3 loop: CASSKPLDSNQPQHF. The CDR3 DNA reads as TGCGCCAGCAGTAAACCCTTAGACAGCAATCAGCCCCAGCATTTT.

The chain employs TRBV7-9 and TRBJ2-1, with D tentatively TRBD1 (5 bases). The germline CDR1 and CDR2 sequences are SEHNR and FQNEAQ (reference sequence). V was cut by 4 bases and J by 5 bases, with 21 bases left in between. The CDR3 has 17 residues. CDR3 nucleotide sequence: TGTGCCAGCAGCTCCCCAGGGTTTGGGCAGGCCAACAATGAGCAGTTCTTC. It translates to CASSSPGFGQANNEQFF.

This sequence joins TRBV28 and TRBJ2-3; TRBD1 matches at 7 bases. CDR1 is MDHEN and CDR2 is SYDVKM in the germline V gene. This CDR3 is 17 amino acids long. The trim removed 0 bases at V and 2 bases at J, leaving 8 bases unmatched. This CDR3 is CASSLWNRGELTDTQYF. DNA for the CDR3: TGTGCCAGCAGTTTATGGAACAGGGGCGAACTCACAGATACGCAGTATTTT.

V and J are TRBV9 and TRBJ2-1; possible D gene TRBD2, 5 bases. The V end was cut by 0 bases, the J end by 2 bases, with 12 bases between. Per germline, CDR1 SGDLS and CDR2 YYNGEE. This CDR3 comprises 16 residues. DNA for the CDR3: TGTGCCAGCAGCGTAGGGGGAGCGGCCACCTACAATGAGCAGTTCTTC. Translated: CASSVGGAATYNEQFF.

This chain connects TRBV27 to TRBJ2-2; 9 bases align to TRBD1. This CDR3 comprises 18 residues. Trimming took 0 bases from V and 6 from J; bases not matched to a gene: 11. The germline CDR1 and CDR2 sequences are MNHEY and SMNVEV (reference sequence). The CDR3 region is CASSLSSMGTGPAGELFF. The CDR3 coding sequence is TGTGCCAGCAGTTTATCATCTATGGGGACAGGGCCGGCCGGGGAGCTGTTTTTT.

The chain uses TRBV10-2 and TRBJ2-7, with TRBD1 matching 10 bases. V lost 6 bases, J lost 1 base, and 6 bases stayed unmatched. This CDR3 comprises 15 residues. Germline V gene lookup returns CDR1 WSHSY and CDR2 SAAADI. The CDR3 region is CASRPGTGESYEQYF. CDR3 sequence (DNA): TGCGCCAGCAGGCCGGGGACAGGGGAGTCCTACGAGCAGTACTTC.

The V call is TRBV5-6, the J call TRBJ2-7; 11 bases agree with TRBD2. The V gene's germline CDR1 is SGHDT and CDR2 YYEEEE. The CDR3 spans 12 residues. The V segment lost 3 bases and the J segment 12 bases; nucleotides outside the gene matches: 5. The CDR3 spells CASSSTSGRPYF. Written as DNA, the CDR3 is TGTGCCAGCAGCTCAACTAGCGGGAGACCGTACTTC.

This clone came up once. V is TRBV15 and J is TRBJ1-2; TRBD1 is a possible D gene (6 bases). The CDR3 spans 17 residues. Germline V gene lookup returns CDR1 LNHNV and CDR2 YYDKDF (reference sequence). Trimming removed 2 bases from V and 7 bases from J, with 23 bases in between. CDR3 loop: CATSRLSLESGAGGYTF. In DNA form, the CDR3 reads TGTGCCACCAGCAGACTTTCCTTAGAATCAGGGGCAGGTGGCTACACCTTC.

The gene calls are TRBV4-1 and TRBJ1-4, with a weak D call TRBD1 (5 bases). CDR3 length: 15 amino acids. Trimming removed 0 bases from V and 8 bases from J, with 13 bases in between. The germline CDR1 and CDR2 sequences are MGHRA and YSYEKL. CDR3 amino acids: CASSQDPGRNEKLFF. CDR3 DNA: TGCGCCAGCAGCCAAGATCCGGGGCGTAACGAAAAACTGTTTTTT.

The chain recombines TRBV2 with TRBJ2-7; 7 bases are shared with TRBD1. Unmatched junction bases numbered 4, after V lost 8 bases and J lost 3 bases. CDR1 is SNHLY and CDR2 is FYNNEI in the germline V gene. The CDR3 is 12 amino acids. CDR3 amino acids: CASGDSFYEQYF. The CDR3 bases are TGTGCCAGCGGGGACAGCTTCTACGAGCAGTACTTC.

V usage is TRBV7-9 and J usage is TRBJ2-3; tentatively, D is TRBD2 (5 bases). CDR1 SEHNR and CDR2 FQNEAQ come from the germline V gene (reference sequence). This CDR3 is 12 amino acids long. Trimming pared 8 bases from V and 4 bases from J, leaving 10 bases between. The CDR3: CASARGADTQYF. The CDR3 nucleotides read TGTGCCAGCGCCCGGGGAGCAGATACGCAGTATTTT.

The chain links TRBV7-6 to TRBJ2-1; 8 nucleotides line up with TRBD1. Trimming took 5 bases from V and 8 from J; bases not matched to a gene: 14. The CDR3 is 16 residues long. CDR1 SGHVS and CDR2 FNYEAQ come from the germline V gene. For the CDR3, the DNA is TGTGCCAGCAGCCTACAGAGACAGGGGTTTGGGGATGAGCAGTTCTTC. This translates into CASSLQRQGFGDEQFF.

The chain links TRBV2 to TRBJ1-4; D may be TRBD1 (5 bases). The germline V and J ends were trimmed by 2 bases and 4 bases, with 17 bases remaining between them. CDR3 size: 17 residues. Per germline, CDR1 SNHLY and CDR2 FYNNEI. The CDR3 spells CASSELGAGRGNEKLFF. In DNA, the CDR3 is TGTGCCAGCAGTGAATTAGGGGCAGGGAGGGGTAATGAAAAACTGTTTTTT.